This TCR beta chain was recovered during a study of beta chain features in type 1 diabetes. Study-wide results and limits: All four CD4+ subsets from Type 1 diabetes patients carried moderately but significantly shorter TCRB CDR3s. A closer apparent resemblance between naive, central memory and Treg TCRB repertoires was seen in patients than in healthy donors.

The isolated RNA, all of it, was reverse transcribed, so expressed TCRB transcripts were what got sequenced. Average reads for naive, central memory and regulatory T cell samples were about 3.57 million. Profiled with immunoSEQ multiplex PCR; TCRdb holds only in-frame clones, not every one. Among about 140,000 clones listed, 10% were seen once. Note on this clone: Its antigen is still unknown.

The germline V gene encodes CDR1 GTSNPN and CDR2 SVGIG (reference sequence). This CDR3 has 14 residues. Deletions cut 0 bases from V and 8 bases from J, with 16 bases between. The sequencing input was naive CD4+ T cells from blood. This clonotype was sampled from a man between 18 and 35 years old in good health. The chain employs TRBV30 and TRBJ1-2, with TRBD1 as a possible D gene (6 bases). CDR3 nucleotides: TGTGCCTGGAGTGTACAGGGAGGGTTGGGAGGCTACACCTTC. This gives the protein CAWSVQGGLGGYTF.